This T cell receptor (beta chain) was retrieved from a study of blood T cell repertoires in COVID-19. Whole-study context: Acute and convalescent COVID-19 specimens originated in the United States, Italy and Spain. The analysed material was cDNA or gDNA that came from T cells, B-cell-depleted T cells, or PBMCs.

Repertoires were generated with immunoSEQ multiplex PCR, while TCRdb's copy carries only in-frame clones and drops some. The data show fewer than 250,000 clones, more than 65% seen once. V was clipped by 2 bases and J by 0 bases; unmatched bases: 7. The germline V gene encodes CDR1 KGHSY and CDR2 FQNENV. The CDR3 loop spans 18 amino acids. The sequencing input was PBMCs or T cells enriched from blood (not recorded which). The V and J genes are TRBV16 and TRBJ2-4, with 10 bases fitting TRBD2. The clonotype was recovered from a woman aged 45-65 years with acute COVID-19. The CDR3 bases are TGTGCCAGCAGCCAACTAGCGGGGGAAAGTCTAGCCAAAAACATTCAGTACTTC. Translated, it gives CASSQLAGESLAKNIQYF.